These 16 T cell receptor beta chains share one sample of origin, sequenced in a study of T cell repertoires in cytomegalovirus infection. TCRdb reanalysed the reads using MiXCR and keeps one entry per CDR3 protein. The table has around 750,000 distinct CDR3 sequences, about 31% seen once; the top ten hold 9.5% to 15%. Which antigens these TCRs recognize remains unknown. The material sequenced was cultured CD8+ T cells from PBMCs, taken from culture after CMV antigen stimulation. These receptors originate from a human donor in good health (CMV status not recorded). Some clones in this sample may be carry-over from other donors' samples.

V usage is TRBV7-9 and J usage is TRBJ1-2; D gene uncertain. There are 17 residues in the CDR3. The V end lost 5 bases, the J end lost 3 bases, and 22 bases lay between the germline ends. From germline, CDR1 is SEHNR and CDR2 FQNEAQ (reference sequence). DNA for the CDR3: TGTGCCAGCAGCGTACCCAGACTGGCTCCCGAGGACTATGGCTACACCTTC. It translates to CASSVPRLAPEDYGYTF.

CDR3 coding DNA: TGTGCCAGCAGTCCCCAGGACTGGCGGGGGTATCCGGAGACCCAGTACTTC. Its translation: CASSPQDWRGYPETQYF. V gene TRBV6-2 or TRBV6-3 combines with J gene TRBJ2-5; 7 nucleotides line up with TRBD2. The CDR3 runs 17 residues. The V segment lost 5 bases and the J segment 5 bases; nucleotides outside the gene matches: 17. From germline, CDR1 is MNHEY and CDR2 SVGEGT.

This clonotype was seen more than once but under ten times. This chain links TRBV4-2 with TRBJ1-2; D not resolved. Germline V lookup: CDR1 LGHNA, CDR2 YNFKEQ. Between the trimmed V and J ends, which lost 5 bases and 0 bases, there was a span of 22 bases. The CDR3 has 18 amino acids. CDR3 in DNA: TGTGCCAGCAGCTTTACTTTATCCCGGACGGACTCTAACTATGGCTACACCTTC. This gives the protein CASSFTLSRTDSNYGYTF.

This chain connects TRBV6-2 or TRBV6-3 to TRBJ2-1; 13 nucleotides agree with TRBD2. Looked up from germline, CDR1 is MNHEY and CDR2 is SVGEGT. The CDR3 length is 16 residues. V gave up 5 bases and J gave up 9 bases; unmatched junction bases: 10. The DNA for the CDR3 is TGTGCCAGCAGTCTTTTCCGAGGACTAGCGGGGGCTGAGCAGTTCTTC. It translates to CASSLFRGLAGAEQFF.

This clonotype was picked up a small number of times. The chain employs TRBV4-3 and TRBJ2-1; TRBD1 matches 9 bases. CDR3 size: 15 residues. V was pared by 5 bases and J by 6 bases, with 8 bases of the junction left unmatched. CDR1 and CDR2 (germline): LGHNA, YSLEER. The CDR3 DNA is TGCGCCAGCAGCTCCGGGACAGGGATCCTCAATGAGCAGTTCTTC. It translates to CASSSGTGILNEQFF.

The rearrangement links TRBV29-1 to TRBJ1-2, with 8 bases that match TRBD1. The CDR3 sequence is 14 residues long. Germline values: CDR1 SQVTM, CDR2 ANQGSEA. Germline trimming cut 7 bases from V and 0 bases from J; bases unmatched to any gene: 7. CDR3 nucleotides: TGCAGCGCCTCCGGGACAGGAGCTAACTATGGCTACACCTTC. It encodes CSASGTGANYGYTF.

CDR3 nucleotides: TGTGCCAGTAGTATAGGGACAGGGGTTACGACCGGGGAGCTGTTTTTT. It codes for CASSIGTGVTTGELFF. This chain connects TRBV19 to TRBJ2-2; TRBD1 agrees at 9 bases. From germline, CDR1 is LNHDA and CDR2 SQIVND (reference sequence). The CDR3 is 16 amino acids. The V and J ends lost 1 base and 5 bases, in that order; junction bases with no gene match: 5.

This clonotype has just a few counts. The chain couples TRBV4-1 to TRBJ2-1, with 9 bases identical to TRBD1. CDR3 length: 16 amino acids. Germline V gene sequence: CDR1 MGHRA, CDR2 YSYEKL. Trimming removed 6 bases from V and 1 base from J; junction bases left unmatched: 7. DNA for the CDR3: TGCGCCAGCAGTCCGGGACAGGGTCAATCCTACAATGAGCAGTTCTTC. This translates into CASSPGQGQSYNEQFF.

The chain carries TRBV28 and TRBJ1-1, with D unclear. The CDR3 contains 14 residues. The germline V gene encodes CDR1 MDHEN and CDR2 SYDVKM. Trimming took 1 base from V and 1 from J, leaving 7 bases between them. The CDR3 DNA reads TGTGCCAGCAGTTTATTCAGCCAGAACACTGAAGCTTTCTTT. It specifies CASSLFSQNTEAFF.

The V and J genes are TRBV3-1 and TRBJ1-2, with D uncertain. V was clipped by 6 bases and J by 4 bases, with 12 bases between them. There are 13 residues in the CDR3. The V gene's germline CDR1 is LGHDT and CDR2 YNNKEL (reference sequence). CDR3 nucleotides: TGTGCCAGCAGTTCTAGGACCTTCTATGGCTACACCTTC. Amino acids: CASSSRTFYGYTF. The whole variable domain, remainder taken from reference TRBV3-1 and TRBJ1-2, is DTAVSQTPKYLVTQMGNDKSIKCEQNLGHDTMYWYKQDSKKFLKIMFSYNNKELIINETVPNRFSPKSPDKAHLNLHINSLELGDSAVYFCASSSRTFYGYTFGSGTRLTVV.

The chain is built from TRBV12-3 or TRBV12-4 and TRBJ2-1; D call uncertain. V gave up 7 bases and J gave up 4 bases, with 5 bases separating them. CDR3 length equals 11 residues. Here the CDR3 reads CASKLYNEQFF. CDR3 nucleotides: TGTGCCAGCAAACTGTACAATGAGCAGTTCTTC.

CDR3 sequence: CASIWSSGNTIYF. CDR3 DNA sequence: TGTGCCAGCATCTGGAGCTCTGGAAACACCATATATTTT. V is TRBV6-2 or TRBV6-3 and J is TRBJ1-3, with unresolved D. Deletions cut 7 bases from V and 0 bases from J, with 7 bases between. The CDR3 contains 13 residues. Germline V gene data show CDR1 as MNHEY and CDR2 as SVGEGT.

This clonotype was recorded a few times. The chain joins TRBV25-1 to TRBJ2-1, with TRBD1 as a possible D gene (5 bases). The CDR3 extends over 14 amino acids. The V end lost 8 bases, the J end lost 6 bases, and 17 bases lay between the germline ends. In germline, CDR1 is MGHDK, CDR2 SYGVNS. CDR3 region: CASDGHGASNEQFF. CDR3 sequence (DNA): TGTGCCAGCGATGGACATGGCGCGTCCAATGAGCAGTTCTTC.

This clonotype was counted many times. The V call is TRBV7-8, the J call TRBJ2-5, with a tentative D call TRBD1 (5 bases). There are 14 residues in the CDR3. Per germline, CDR1 SGHVS and CDR2 FQNEAQ. V was shortened by 4 bases and J by 0 bases, with 9 bases between the two germline ends. CDR3 nucleotides: TGTGCCAGCAGCTCCACAGGCTACCAAGAGACCCAGTACTTC. Amino acid sequence: CASSSTGYQETQYF.

The genes are TRBV5-1 and TRBJ2-1; TRBD2 matches 11 bases. The CDR3 spans 16 residues. Germline trimming cut 3 bases from V and 2 bases from J; bases unmatched to any gene: 4. The germline V gene has CDR1 SGHRS and CDR2 YFSETQ. The CDR3 DNA sequence: TGCGCCAGCAGCTGGTTAGCGGGGGGGCCCTACAATGAGCAGTTCTTC. It is translated as CASSWLAGGPYNEQFF.

The sample holds a few counts of this clonotype. The V gene is TRBV5-8, the J gene TRBJ2-7; tentative D call: TRBD1 (7 bases). The germline V gene has CDR1 SGHTS and CDR2 YDEGEE. The CDR3 has 16 residues. Trimming pared 2 bases from V and 6 bases from J, leaving 21 bases between. The CDR3 DNA reads TGTGCCAGCAGCTTATATGGGGGGACAGCACCACTCGAGCAGTACTTC. Translation gives CASSLYGGTAPLEQYF.